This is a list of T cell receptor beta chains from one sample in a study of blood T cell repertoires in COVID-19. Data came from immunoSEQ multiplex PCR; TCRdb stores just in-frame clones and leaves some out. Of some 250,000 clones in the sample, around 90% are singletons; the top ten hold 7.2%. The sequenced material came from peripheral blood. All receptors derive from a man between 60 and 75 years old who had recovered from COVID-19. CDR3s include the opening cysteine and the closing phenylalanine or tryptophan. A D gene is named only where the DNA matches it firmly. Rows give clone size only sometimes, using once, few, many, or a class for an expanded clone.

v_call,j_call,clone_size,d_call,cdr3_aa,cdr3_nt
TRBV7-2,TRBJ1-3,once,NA,CASSLVGSGNTIYF,TGTGCCAGCAGCTTAGTCGGCTCTGGAAACACCATATATTTT
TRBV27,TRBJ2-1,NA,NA,CASSFGQGNNEQFF,TGTGCCAGCAGTTTCGGACAAGGGAACAATGAGCAGTTCTTC
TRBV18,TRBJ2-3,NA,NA,CASSPVLGDTDTQYF,TGTGCCAGCTCACCAGTACTAGGTGACACAGATACGCAGTATTTT
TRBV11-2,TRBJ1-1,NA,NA,CASSLGGRRNTEAFF,TGTGCCAGCAGCTTAGGGGGCAGGAGGAACACTGAAGCTTTCTTT
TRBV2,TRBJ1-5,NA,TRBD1,CASSYPPGQGRPQHF,TGTGCCAGCAGTTATCCCCCGGGACAGGGGCGTCCCCAGCATTTT
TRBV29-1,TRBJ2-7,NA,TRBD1,CSVAPGQGAYEQYF,TGCAGCGTTGCCCCGGGACAGGGGGCTTACGAGCAGTACTTC
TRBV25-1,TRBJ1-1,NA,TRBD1,CASRTDRVNTEAFF,TGTGCCAGCAGAACAGACAGGGTGAACACTGAAGCTTTCTTT
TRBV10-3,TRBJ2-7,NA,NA,CAISPASGNANEQYF,TGTGCCATCAGTCCAGCTTCAGGGAACGCAAACGAGCAGTACTTC
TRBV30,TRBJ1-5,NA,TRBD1,CAWSMRGRQPQHF,TGTGCCTGGAGTATGAGGGGGCGACAGCCCCAGCATTTT
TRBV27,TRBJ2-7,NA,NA,CATELGGRRVYEQYF,TGTGCCACCGAACTTGGTGGGCGAAGAGTATACGAGCAGTACTTC
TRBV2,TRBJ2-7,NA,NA,CASSRQSLWYEQYF,TGTGCCAGCAGTCGACAGTCCCTCTGGTACGAGCAGTACTTC
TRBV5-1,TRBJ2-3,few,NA,CASSGDSATAQYF,TGCGCCAGCAGCGGGGACTCCGCCACGGCGCAGTATTTT
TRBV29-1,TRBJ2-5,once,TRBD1,CSFYSGTGEETQYF,TGCAGCTTCTACTCCGGGACAGGGGAAGAGACCCAGTACTTC
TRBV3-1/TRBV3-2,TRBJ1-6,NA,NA,CASSPRGVSNSPLHF,TGTGCCAGCAGCCCGCGGGGGGTTAGTAATTCACCCCTCCACTTT
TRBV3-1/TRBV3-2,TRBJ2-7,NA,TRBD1,CASSQQGAYEQYF,TGTGCCAGCAGCCAACAGGGGGCGTACGAGCAGTACTTC
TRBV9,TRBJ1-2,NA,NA,CASIRVSGVGYTF,TGTGCCAGCATTCGGGTTTCAGGGGTAGGCTACACCTTC
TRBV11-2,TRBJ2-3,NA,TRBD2,CASSFRGLAADTQYF,TGTGCCAGCAGCTTTCGGGGACTAGCAGCAGATACGCAGTATTTT
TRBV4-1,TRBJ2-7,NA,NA,CASSPIAGRGLTYEQYF,TGCGCCAGCAGCCCGATCGCAGGGCGGGGCCTAACCTACGAGCAGTACTTC
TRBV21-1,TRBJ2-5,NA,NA,CASSKPDRRSGETQYF,TGTGCCAGCAGCAAGCCGGACAGGCGGAGTGGCGAGACCCAGTACTTC
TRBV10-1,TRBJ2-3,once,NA,CASSEGTFTDTQYF,TGCGCCAGCAGTGAGGGGACTTTCACAGATACGCAGTATTTT
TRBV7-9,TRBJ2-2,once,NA,CASSSDTGPGELFF,TGTGCCAGCAGCTCAGATACAGGGCCCGGGGAGCTGTTTTTT
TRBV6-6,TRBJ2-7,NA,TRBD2,CASSDRRGGASYEQYF,TGTGCCAGCTCTGACCGCCGCGGGGGGGCTTCCTACGAGCAGTACTTC
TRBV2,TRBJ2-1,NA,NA,CASSLGANNEQFF,TGTGCCAGCAGTCTTGGAGCGAACAATGAGCAGTTCTTC
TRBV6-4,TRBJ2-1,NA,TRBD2,CASSGGAGNEQFF,TGTGCCAGCAGCGGGGGGGCCGGCAATGAGCAGTTCTTC
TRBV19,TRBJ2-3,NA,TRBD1,CASSKGGQGATDTQYF,TGTGCCAGTAGTAAAGGGGGACAGGGAGCCACAGATACGCAGTATTTT
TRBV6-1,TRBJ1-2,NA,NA,CASSETQGPPYGYTF,TGTGCCAGCAGTGAGACCCAGGGGCCCCCCTATGGCTACACCTTC